What follows are 4 T cell receptor beta chains derived from one specimen sequenced in a study of CD8 T cells in Susac syndrome. RNA was extracted with the RNeasy kit, and a quantity of about 0.5 to 1 ug was reverse transcribed using random hexamers. TCRdb passed the immunoSEQ multiplex PCR reads through MiXCR, listing each CDR3 protein once. The table has about 120,000 distinct CDR3 sequences, 92% seen once. Sequencing was carried out using CD8+ T cells from PBMCs. These receptor sequences come from a human donor in good health.

The chain links TRBV19 to TRBJ2-1, with a weak D call TRBD1 (7 bases). The CDR3 extends over 15 amino acids. Germline values: CDR1 LNHDA, CDR2 SQIVND (reference sequence). Trimming pared 3 bases from V and 8 bases from J, leaving 17 bases between. The CDR3 loop reads CASSIRHGGGDEQFF. DNA of the CDR3: TGTGCCAGTAGTATCCGACATGGAGGGGGCGATGAGCAGTTCTTC.

The chain carries TRBV20-1 and TRBJ2-2; TRBD2 agrees at 11 bases. CDR3 length: 16 residues. Germline loops: CDR1 DFQATT, CDR2 SNEGSKA (reference sequence). Unmatched junction bases numbered 7, after V lost 3 bases and J lost 4 bases. This CDR3 is CSARISGGASTGELFF. The DNA of the CDR3 is TGCAGTGCTAGGATTAGCGGGGGGGCCAGCACCGGGGAGCTGTTTTTT.

The V gene is TRBV5-5, the J gene TRBJ2-3; D could derive from TRBD1 or TRBD2 (5 bases each). The CDR3 sequence is 15 residues long. Germline V CDR1 and CDR2: SGHKS, YYEKEE (reference sequence). V was pared by 6 bases and J by 1 base, with 15 bases between. Here the CDR3 reads CASTSGTRGTDTQYF. CDR3 DNA sequence: TGTGCCAGCACCTCGGGGACGAGAGGCACAGATACGCAGTATTTT. Combining the CDR3 with reference TRBV5-5 and TRBJ2-3 gives the whole variable domain DAGVTQSPTHLIKTRGQQVTLRCSPISGHKSVSWYQQVLGQGPQFIFQYYEKEERGRGNFPDRFSARQFPNYSSELNVNALLLGDSALYLCASTSGTRGTDTQYFGPGTRLTVL.

V usage is TRBV10-3 and J usage is TRBJ2-1, with TRBD1 matching over 7 bases. CDR3 length: 16 residues. CDR1 ENHRY and CDR2 SYGVKD come from the germline V gene. V gave up 0 bases and J gave up 12 bases; unmatched junction bases: 14. CDR3 protein: CAISESSTGQPYGQFF. DNA for the CDR3: TGTGCCATCAGTGAGTCGAGTACGGGACAGCCCTATGGGCAGTTCTTC.